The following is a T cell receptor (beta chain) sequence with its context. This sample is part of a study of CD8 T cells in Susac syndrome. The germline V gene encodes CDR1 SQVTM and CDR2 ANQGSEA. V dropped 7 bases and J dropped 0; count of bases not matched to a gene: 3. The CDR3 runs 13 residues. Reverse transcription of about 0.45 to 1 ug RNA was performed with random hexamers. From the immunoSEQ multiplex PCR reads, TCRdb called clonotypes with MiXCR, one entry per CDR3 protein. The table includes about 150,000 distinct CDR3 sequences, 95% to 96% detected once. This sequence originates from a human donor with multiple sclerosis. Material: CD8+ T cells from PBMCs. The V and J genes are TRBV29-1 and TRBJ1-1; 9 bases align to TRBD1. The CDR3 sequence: CSARTGVNTEAFF. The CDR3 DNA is TGCAGCGCTCGGACAGGGGTGAACACTGAAGCTTTCTTT.